The 21 T cell receptor beta chains reported below all come from one sample, sequenced in a study of T cells after yellow fever vaccination. A single record per CDR3 protein comes from TCRdb applying MiXCR to the 5' RACE reads. The sample contains hundreds of thousands of distinct CDR3 sequences, around 19% of which appear only once. The sequencing used PBMCs, collected before the yellow fever booster vaccination. These receptors came from a man in his late teens or twenties who received the YFV17D yellow fever vaccine.

This clonotype appeared a few times. This rearrangement joins TRBV27 to TRBJ2-7; 8 bases fit TRBD2. Trimming removed 2 bases from V and 2 bases from J; junction bases left unmatched: 5. CDR1 and CDR2 from the germline V gene are MNHEY and SMNVEV (reference sequence). The CDR3 has 15 amino acids. Here the CDR3 reads CASSLRGGGTYEQYF. CDR3 DNA sequence: TGTGCCAGCAGTTTACGGGGCGGGGGGACCTACGAGCAGTACTTC.

This rearrangement joins TRBV28 to TRBJ1-1, with D perhaps matching TRBD1 (5 bases). Germline assignment: CDR1 MDHEN and CDR2 SYDVKM. V was pared by 6 bases and J by 3 bases, with 17 bases between. This CDR3 contains 15 residues. CDR3 DNA: TGTGCCAGCAGCCGGAGGGGCGAGGGGTACACTGAAGCTTTCTTT. Its translation: CASSRRGEGYTEAFF.

This chain uses TRBV28 with TRBJ2-7; D is unclear. This CDR3 has 13 amino acids. Germline V gene data show CDR1 as MDHEN and CDR2 as SYDVKM. V gave up 7 bases and J gave up 9 bases, with 19 bases separating them. The CDR3 DNA reads TGTGCCAGCACCTCCACAGTGGGTCTTGGGCAGTACGTC. It is translated as CASTSTVGLGQYV.

V and J are TRBV6-5 and TRBJ1-5; D unresolved. The germline gives CDR1 MNHEY, CDR2 SVGAGI. The CDR3 length is 16 residues. V was cut by 4 bases and J by 3 bases, with 16 bases left in between. The CDR3 nucleotides read TGTGCCAGCAGTTTTATGGGGTCGTTACTCAATCAGCCCCAGCATTTT. This sequence encodes CASSFMGSLLNQPQHF.

This clonotype was seen once. The gene calls are TRBV7-9 and TRBJ2-3; 12 bases fit TRBD2. The V gene end was trimmed by 5 bases and the J gene end by 0 bases; junction bases not matched to a gene: 3. This CDR3 contains 16 residues. CDR1 SEHNR and CDR2 FQNEAQ come from the germline V gene (reference sequence). As DNA, the CDR3 is TGTGCCAGCAGCCGGACTAGCGGGATTAGCACAGATACGCAGTATTTT. It yields the protein CASSRTSGISTDTQYF.

This clonotype has at least ten counts. The gene calls are TRBV7-2 and TRBJ2-7, with D unclear. The CDR3 has 13 amino acids. V lost 5 bases and J 1 base, leaving 9 bases between the germline ends. CDR1 is SGHTA, CDR2 FQGNSA, per germline. The CDR3 protein is CASSLGRSYEQYF. The CDR3 nucleotides are TGTGCCAGCAGCCTCGGACGGTCCTACGAGCAGTACTTC.

The chain joins TRBV6-5 to TRBJ2-1; 7 positions match TRBD1. Germline V gives CDR1 MNHEY, CDR2 SVGAGI. The CDR3 runs to 16 residues. Trimming cost V 3 bases and J 6 bases; bases outside gene matches: 11. CDR3 coding DNA: TGTGCCAGCAGTTATGTCTCGGGTCCAGGGGGCAATGAGCAGTTCTTC. This encodes CASSYVSGPGGNEQFF.

This clonotype was seen many times. The V and J genes are TRBV20-1 and TRBJ2-7, with D perhaps given as TRBD1 or TRBD2 (5 bases each). Per germline, CDR1 DFQATT and CDR2 SNEGSKA (reference sequence). There are 16 residues in the CDR3. The ends were cut back, 4 bases at V and 7 bases at J, with 26 bases in the middle. For the CDR3, the DNA is TGCAGTGCTATGGGGGAACGTTGGGGATCTCTACGTGAGCAGTACTTC. Its protein is CSAMGERWGSLREQYF.

This clonotype was seen once. This chain uses TRBV20-1 with TRBJ2-4; D may be TRBD1 or TRBD2 (5 bases each). V shed 0 bases and J shed 9 bases, with 18 bases lying between them. The CDR3 covers 15 residues. The germline CDR1 and CDR2 sequences are DFQATT and SNEGSKA (reference sequence). The CDR3 sequence is CSARDWGSASGIQYF. DNA for the CDR3: TGCAGTGCTAGAGATTGGGGGTCCGCGTCTGGCATTCAGTACTTC.

This clonotype was seen more than once but under ten times. The chain links TRBV20-1 to TRBJ2-1, with 8 bases matching TRBD2. With V trimmed by 0 bases and J by 1 base, 5 bases remained unmatched. CDR3 length equals 16 residues. Looked up from germline, CDR1 is DFQATT and CDR2 is SNEGSKA (reference sequence). Written as DNA, the CDR3 is TGCAGTGCTAGAGATGTGGCGGGGGGATCCTACAATGAGCAGTTCTTC. Protein: CSARDVAGGSYNEQFF.

This clonotype has just a few counts. This sequence joins TRBV7-9 and TRBJ2-1; D remains unclear. The V and J ends lost 7 bases and 0 bases respectively, with 10 bases between them. The length of the CDR3 is 14 residues. Germline loops: CDR1 SEHNR, CDR2 FQNEAQ (reference sequence). The CDR3 loop is CASTLESSYNEQFF. CDR3 coding DNA: TGTGCCAGCACCCTGGAAAGCTCCTACAATGAGCAGTTCTTC.

There are a few counts of this clonotype. The V and J genes are TRBV20-1 and TRBJ2-1; D uncertain. This CDR3 is built from 14 residues. Germline lookup yields CDR1 DFQATT and CDR2 SNEGSKA (reference sequence). Trimming took off 6 bases at V and 0 bases at J, with 12 bases between the two ends. The CDR3 loop reads CSASLGSSYNEQFF. In DNA form, the CDR3 reads TGCAGTGCCAGTCTCGGTAGCTCCTACAATGAGCAGTTCTTC.

This clonotype was counted a few times. The chain recombines TRBV30 with TRBJ2-5, with D unresolved. The germline V and J ends were trimmed by 2 bases and 9 bases, with 13 bases remaining between them. The germline V gene encodes CDR1 GTSNPN and CDR2 SVGIG (reference sequence). The CDR3 length is 12 residues. DNA of the CDR3: TGTGCCTGGAGTTCACCCCGTTGGGCCCAGTACTTC. Protein sequence: CAWSSPRWAQYF.

This chain joins TRBV5-1 and TRBJ1-1; 8 bases match TRBD1. The CDR3 length is 17 residues. J gave up 5 bases and V 1 base, and 13 bases lay outside the gene matches. From germline, CDR1 is SGHRS and CDR2 YFSETQ. CDR3 sequence reads: CASSLNGQGAFGTEAFF. The CDR3 coding sequence is TGCGCCAGCAGCTTGAACGGGCAGGGGGCGTTTGGTACTGAAGCTTTCTTT.

This chain joins TRBV7-8 and TRBJ1-1, with D possibly being TRBD1 (5 bases). The CDR3 length is 15 residues. Trimming shortened V by 6 bases and J by 5 bases, and 19 bases separated the two germline ends. CDR1 is SGHVS, CDR2 FQNEAQ, per germline. As DNA, the CDR3 is TGTGCCAGCAGGGGATACAGAGACCGGGGGACTGAAGCTTTCTTT. Its translation is CASRGYRDRGTEAFF.

The table lists this clonotype with a few counts. The chain carries TRBV4-3 and TRBJ1-1, with a weak D call TRBD1 (6 bases). CDR3 length: 15 residues. Germline CDR1 reads LGHNA; CDR2 reads YSLEER. Between the trimmed V and J ends, which lost 0 bases and 0 bases, there was a span of 8 bases. The CDR3 DNA reads as TGCGCCAGCAGCCAAGATGACAGGATGAACACTGAAGCTTTCTTT. This sequence encodes CASSQDDRMNTEAFF.

The table lists this clonotype with a count of one. The chain couples TRBV27 to TRBJ1-1; 8 bases agree with TRBD1. The CDR3 length is 14 residues. Germline trimming cut 5 bases from V and 3 bases from J; bases unmatched to any gene: 5. The V gene's germline CDR1 is MNHEY and CDR2 SMNVEV (reference sequence). CDR3 nucleotides: TGTGCCAGCAGTGGACAGGGACTGTACACTGAAGCTTTCTTT. This sequence encodes CASSGQGLYTEAFF.

This chain joins TRBV29-1 and TRBJ2-5; no clear D. V gave up 5 bases and J gave up 1 base, with 11 bases separating them. CDR3 length: 13 residues. Per germline, CDR1 SQVTM and CDR2 ANQGSEA. The CDR3 here is CSVTVNLQETQYF. In nucleotides, the CDR3 is TGCAGCGTTACAGTGAACCTCCAAGAGACCCAGTACTTC.

The chain joins TRBV12-3 or TRBV12-4 to TRBJ2-3, with D maybe TRBD2 (6 bases). The CDR3 is 15 amino acids. V dropped 5 bases and J dropped 1 base, with 13 bases sitting between them. The CDR3 region has the DNA TGTGCCAGCAGTCTAGGGACTTTGGGCACAGATACGCAGTATTTT. Protein sequence: CASSLGTLGTDTQYF.

This chain joins TRBV7-7 and TRBJ2-7; 14 nucleotides line up with TRBD2. The germline V gene has CDR1 SSHAT and CDR2 FNYEAQ (reference sequence). The length of the CDR3 is 18 residues. CDR3 region: CASSPPGLAGESSYEQYV. CDR3 DNA: TGTGCTAGCAGCCCCCCGGGACTAGCGGGGGAGAGCTCCTACGAGCAGTACGTC.

The sample holds a few counts of this clonotype. V is TRBV4-1 and J is TRBJ2-2; 9 positions match TRBD1. The CDR3 has 15 residues. CDR1 MGHRA and CDR2 YSYEKL come from the germline V gene. V gave up 3 bases and J gave up 5 bases; unmatched junction bases: 4. DNA of the CDR3: TGCGCCAGCAGCCAGAGGACAGGGGTGACCGGGGAGCTGTTTTTT. Protein product: CASSQRTGVTGELFF.